This T cell receptor (beta chain) came from a study of cytomegalovirus exposure and HLA in healthy donors. The PCR used 60 Vbeta and 13 Jbeta primers. TCRdb's copy holds only in-frame clones and misses some; the assay was immunoSEQ multiplex PCR. The data show a few hundred thousand clones, approximately 78% seen once. The CDR3 is 14 residues long. Germline CDR1 SGHTA, CDR2 FQGTGA. The trim removed 8 bases at V and 1 base at J, leaving 3 bases unmatched. V usage is TRBV7-3 and J usage is TRBJ2-5; 11 nucleotides line up with TRBD2. The sequenced sample consisted of PBMCs. The sequence was collected from a man aged 25 to 45 in good health and CMV-seronegative. CDR3 coding DNA: TGTGCCAGCGCTAGCGGGGGGACCCAAGAGACCCAGTACTTC. It is translated as CASASGGTQETQYF. Combining the CDR3 with reference TRBV7-3 and TRBJ2-5 gives the whole variable domain GAGVSQTPSNKVTEKGKYVELRCDPISGHTALYWYRQSLGQGPEFLIYFQGTGAADDSGLPNDRFFAVRPEGSVSTLKIQRTERGDSAVYLCASASGGTQETQYFGPGTRLLVL.